A single sample gave rise to the 8 T cell receptor beta chains below, sequenced in a study of T cells in Graves' hyperthyroidism and ophthalmopathy. TCR beta CDR3 region amplification was performed from RNA transcripts. In the first-round RT-PCR of the TCR CDR3, the HTBI primer set was used. One entry per CDR3 protein results from TCRdb running MiXCR on the multiplex PCR reads. Here the sample spans 50,000 to 60,000 distinct CDR3 sequences, around half being singletons. Sequencing was carried out using blood. These receptors originate from a woman aged 30 to 39 with Graves' ophthalmopathy.

The CDR3 reads CSVAVSASYEQYF. The CDR3 DNA reads as TGCAGCGTTGCTGTCAGTGCCTCCTACGAGCAGTACTTC. This chain uses TRBV29-1 with TRBJ2-7, with D uncertain. CDR1 and CDR2 (germline): SQVTM, ANQGSEA. Trimming stripped 4 bases from V and 0 bases from J, with 10 bases between. CDR3 length equals 13 residues.

The sample holds many counts of this clonotype. The J gene is TRBJ2-7, the V gene TRBV7-8; 7 bases fit TRBD1. Looked up from germline, CDR1 is SGHVS and CDR2 is FQNEAQ. The V and J ends lost 4 bases and 3 bases, in that order; junction bases with no gene match: 15. The CDR3 runs to 17 residues. CDR3 bases: TGTGCCAGCAGCTCTTCCCAACCGGGACAGCCTCTCTACGAGCAGTACTTC. This gives the protein CASSSSQPGQPLYEQYF. Full variable domain (missing parts from reference TRBV7-8 and TRBJ2-7): GAGVSQSPRYKVAKRGQDVALRCDPISGHVSLFWYQQALGQGPEFLTYFQNEAQLDKSGLPSDRFFAERPEGSVSTLKIQRTQQEDSAVYLCASSSSQPGQPLYEQYFGPGTRLTVT.

In the case of this clonotype: The CDR3 carries no conserved terminal phenylalanine or tryptophan, so it likely arises from a read error. V and J are TRBV5-1 and TRBJ2-7, with a possible D match to TRBD2 (5 bases). This CDR3 has 13 amino acids. Per the germline V gene, CDR1 is SGHRS and CDR2 is YFSETQ. In DNA, the CDR3 is TGCGCCGGCAGCGGAGATGATCCCTACGAGCAGTACCTC. Amino acids: CAGSGDDPYEQYL.

This clonotype has at least ten counts. The J gene is TRBJ2-7, the V gene TRBV5-6, with D unresolved. The CDR3 totals 14 residues. Germline-derived CDR1 and CDR2 are SGHDT and YYEEEE. V was trimmed by 0 bases and J by 0 bases, leaving 7 bases between them. CDR3 sequence reads: CASSLGMNSYEQYF. Written as DNA, the CDR3 is TGTGCCAGCAGCTTGGGCATGAACTCCTACGAGCAGTACTTC.

Points on this clonotype: One end of the junction varies from germline; a read error may be responsible. This sequence joins TRBV20-1 and TRBJ2-3; 9 bases line up with TRBD2. Per the germline V gene, CDR1 is DFQATT and CDR2 is SNEGSKA (reference sequence). The CDR3 has 15 residues. CDR3 residues: CGVARLAGEHRYAVF. CDR3 in DNA: TGCGGTGTTGCTAGGTTAGCGGGAGAGCACAGATACGCAGTATTT.

The chain uses TRBV6-4 and TRBJ2-5, with D hard to call. Trimming pared 0 bases from V and 2 bases from J, leaving 7 bases between. The CDR3 totals 14 residues. Germline CDR1 MRHNA, CDR2 SNTAGT. CDR3 residues: CASSDSETQETQYF. The CDR3 DNA reads TGTGCCAGCAGTGACTCGGAGACGCAAGAGACCCAGTACTTC.

The chain is built from TRBV7-9 and TRBJ1-2; 8 nucleotides line up with TRBD1. The CDR3 contains 15 residues. Looked up from germline, CDR1 is SEHNR and CDR2 is FQNEAQ (reference sequence). J gave up 8 bases and V 4 bases, and 12 bases lay outside the gene matches. CDR3 in amino acids: CASSSSGTGIGGYTF. The CDR3, as DNA: TGTGCCAGCAGCTCTTCCGGGACAGGTATTGGAGGCTACACCTTC.

V is TRBV6-4 and J is TRBJ2-2; D possibly corresponds to TRBD1 (5 bases). Between the trimmed V and J ends, which lost 3 bases and 8 bases, there was a span of 16 bases. The CDR3 sequence is 15 residues long. The germline V gene encodes CDR1 MRHNA and CDR2 SNTAGT. DNA for the CDR3: TGTGCCAGCAGTGATACAGGACGAGGCCATGGGGAGCTGTTTTTT. This gives the protein CASSDTGRGHGELFF.